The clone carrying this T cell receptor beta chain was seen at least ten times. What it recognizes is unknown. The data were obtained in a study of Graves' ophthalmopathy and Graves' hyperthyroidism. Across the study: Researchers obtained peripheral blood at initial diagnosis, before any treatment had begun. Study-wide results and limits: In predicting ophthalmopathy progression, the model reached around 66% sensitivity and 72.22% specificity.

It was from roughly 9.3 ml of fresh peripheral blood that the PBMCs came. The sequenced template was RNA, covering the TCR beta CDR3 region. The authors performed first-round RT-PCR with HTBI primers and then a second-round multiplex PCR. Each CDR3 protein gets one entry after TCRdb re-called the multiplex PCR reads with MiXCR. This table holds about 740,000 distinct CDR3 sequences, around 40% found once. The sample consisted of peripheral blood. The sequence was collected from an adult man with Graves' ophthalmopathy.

The CDR3 sequence: CASSPSGVDEKLFF. The CDR3 DNA reads TGTGCCAGCAGCCCTTCTGGGGTCGATGAAAAACTGTTTTTT. The chain joins TRBV7-9 to TRBJ1-4; no clear D. CDR1 and CDR2 from the germline V gene are SEHNR and FQNEAQ (reference sequence). The CDR3 is made up of 14 amino acids. The ends were cut back, 5 bases at V and 6 bases at J, with 13 bases in the middle.